The 12 T cell receptor beta chains in this list originate from one sample, sequenced in a study of early T cells in non-severe SARS-CoV-2 infection. A single record per CDR3 protein comes from TCRdb applying MiXCR to the 5' RACE reads. The sample shows about 67,000 distinct CDR3 sequences, approximately 11% of them seen only once. The sample was whole blood, taken at baseline. The receptor source for this set is an adult who was a healthcare worker with PCR-confirmed SARS-CoV-2 infection or an uninfected control (not recorded which).

This clonotype was counted at least ten times. This chain links TRBV29-1 with TRBJ2-7, with 12 positions matching TRBD1. The CDR3 sequence is 13 residues long. The V segment lost 4 bases and the J segment 4 bases; nucleotides outside the gene matches: 2. The V gene's germline CDR1 is SQVTM and CDR2 ANQGSEA. CDR3 loop: CSVAGQGAYEQYF. The CDR3 nucleotides read TGCAGCGTTGCGGGACAGGGGGCTTACGAGCAGTACTTC.

The V gene is TRBV11-2, the J gene TRBJ1-6; D unresolved. Germline CDR1 is SGHAT and CDR2 is FQNNGV. CDR3 length: 14 amino acids. Between the trimmed V and J ends, which lost 5 bases and 5 bases, there was a span of 10 bases. The CDR3 DNA is TGTGCCAGCAGCCTACGGGTCGATAATTCACCCCTCCACTTT. Its protein product is CASSLRVDNSPLHF.

This sequence joins TRBV14 and TRBJ2-2; D is perhaps TRBD1 (5 bases). Germline V gene sequence: CDR1 SGHDN, CDR2 FVKESK. The CDR3 has 16 amino acids. V dropped 1 base and J dropped 4 bases, with 13 bases sitting between them. CDR3 sequence reads: CASSQVGQPRTGELFF. The DNA for the CDR3 is TGTGCCAGCAGCCAAGTTGGACAACCACGCACCGGGGAGCTGTTTTTT.

The chain links TRBV2 to TRBJ2-3, with D possibly being TRBD2 (6 bases). The germline V gene encodes CDR1 SNHLY and CDR2 FYNNEI. The CDR3 runs to 15 residues. Trimming took 2 bases from V and 3 from J, leaving 12 bases between them. CDR3 loop: CASSELGGMTDTQYF. The CDR3, as DNA: TGTGCCAGCAGTGAATTGGGCGGGATGACAGATACGCAGTATTTT. Supplemented by reference TRBV2 and TRBJ2-3, the full variable domain reads EPEVTQTPSHQVTQMGQEVILRCVPISNHLYFYWYRQILGQKVEFLVSFYNNEISEKSEIFDDQFSVERPDGSNFTLKIRSTKLEDSAMYFCASSELGGMTDTQYFGPGTRLTVL.

V is TRBV5-1 and J is TRBJ2-1; D possibly uses TRBD1 or TRBD2 (6 bases each). The CDR3 extends over 13 amino acids. The V end lost 4 bases, the J end lost 7 bases, and 12 bases lay between the germline ends. Germline V gene lookup returns CDR1 SGHRS and CDR2 YFSETQ. This CDR3 reads CASSPGAGNEQFF. CDR3 DNA: TGCGCCAGCAGCCCGGGGGCTGGGAATGAGCAGTTCTTC.

This clonotype was observed a few times. V is TRBV6-5 and J is TRBJ1-2; D is unclear. The CDR3 spans 13 residues. Germline CDR1 and CDR2: MNHEY and SVGAGI. Between the trimmed V and J ends, which lost 4 bases and 4 bases, there was a span of 10 bases. This CDR3 reads CASSSREGYGYTF. CDR3 nucleotide sequence: TGTGCCAGCAGTTCCCGGGAGGGCTATGGCTACACCTTC.

This clonotype was detected ten times or more. The chain combines TRBV5-1 with TRBJ2-1; a weak D match, TRBD2 (5 bases). Looked up from germline, CDR1 is SGHRS and CDR2 is YFSETQ. The CDR3 sequence is 15 residues long. V gave up 0 bases and J gave up 1 base, with 8 bases separating them. The CDR3 here is CASSLEAASYNEQFF. DNA for the CDR3: TGCGCCAGCAGCTTGGAAGCGGCTTCCTACAATGAGCAGTTCTTC.

The table lists this clonotype with many counts. The DNA of the CDR3 is TGCAGTGCTGGCGGGAGTGGTTACAATGAGCAGTTCTTC. Its translation: CSAGGSGYNEQFF. V is TRBV20-1 and J is TRBJ2-1; 7 bases map to TRBD2. With V trimmed by 5 bases and J by 4 bases, 5 bases remained unmatched. Germline CDR1 reads DFQATT; CDR2 reads SNEGSKA (reference sequence). The CDR3 is 13 residues long.

Only a few counts were recorded for this clonotype. The chain has TRBV5-6 and TRBJ2-7, with 8 bases matching TRBD2. The J segment lost 5 bases and the V segment lost 4 bases, leaving 11 bases of the junction unmatched. Per the germline V gene, CDR1 is SGHDT and CDR2 is YYEEEE. This CDR3 spans 15 amino acids. CDR3 coding DNA: TGTGCCAGCAGCAAAACGGGAGGGCCTATCGACGAGCAGTACTTC. Translation gives CASSKTGGPIDEQYF.

The table lists this clonotype with many counts. The chain is built from TRBV12-3 or TRBV12-4 and TRBJ1-2; D call uncertain. The CDR3 runs to 12 residues. V dropped 2 bases and J dropped 5 bases, with 6 bases sitting between them. The CDR3 spells CASSLNLYGYTF. CDR3 sequence (DNA): TGTGCCAGCAGTTTAAACCTATATGGCTACACCTTC.

This clonotype was seen only a few times. The chain has TRBV29-1 and TRBJ2-5; the D gene is possibly TRBD2 (6 bases). Looked up from germline, CDR1 is SQVTM and CDR2 is ANQGSEA. Trimming took 1 base from V and 4 from J, leaving 13 bases between them. The CDR3 totals 14 residues. CDR3 bases: TGCAGCGTTGAAGGATTGGGGGAGGTAGAGACCCAGTACTTC. It specifies CSVEGLGEVETQYF.

This clonotype showed up many times. This chain links TRBV4-2 with TRBJ1-3; TRBD1 is a possible D gene (6 bases). The V gene's germline CDR1 is LGHNA and CDR2 YNFKEQ. Deletions cut 3 bases from V and 0 bases from J, with 9 bases between. The CDR3 loop spans 15 amino acids. The CDR3, as DNA: TGTGCCAGCAGCCAGACAGGAGACTCTGGAAACACCATATATTTT. It is translated as CASSQTGDSGNTIYF.